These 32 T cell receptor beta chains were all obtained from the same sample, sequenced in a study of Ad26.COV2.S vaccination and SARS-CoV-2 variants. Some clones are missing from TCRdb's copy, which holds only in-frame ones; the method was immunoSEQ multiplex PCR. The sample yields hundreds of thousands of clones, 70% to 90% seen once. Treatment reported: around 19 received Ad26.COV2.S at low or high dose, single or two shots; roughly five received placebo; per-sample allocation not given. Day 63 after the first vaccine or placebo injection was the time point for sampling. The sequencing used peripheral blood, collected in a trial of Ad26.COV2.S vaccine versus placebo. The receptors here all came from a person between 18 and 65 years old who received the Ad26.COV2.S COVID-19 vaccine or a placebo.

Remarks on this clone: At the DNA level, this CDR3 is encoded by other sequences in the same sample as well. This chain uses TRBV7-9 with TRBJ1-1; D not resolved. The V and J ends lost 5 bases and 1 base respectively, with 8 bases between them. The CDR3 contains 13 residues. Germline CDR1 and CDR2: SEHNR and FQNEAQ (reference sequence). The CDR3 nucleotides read TGTGCCAGCAGCCTGGCCGAGAACACTGAAGCTTTCTTT. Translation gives CASSLAENTEAFF.

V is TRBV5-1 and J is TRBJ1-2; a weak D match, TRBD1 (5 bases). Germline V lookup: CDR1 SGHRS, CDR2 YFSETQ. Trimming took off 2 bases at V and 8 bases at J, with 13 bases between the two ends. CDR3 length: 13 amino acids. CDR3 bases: TGCGCCAGCAGCTTTTCGGGGCAGCAGGGCTACACCTTC. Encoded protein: CASSFSGQQGYTF.

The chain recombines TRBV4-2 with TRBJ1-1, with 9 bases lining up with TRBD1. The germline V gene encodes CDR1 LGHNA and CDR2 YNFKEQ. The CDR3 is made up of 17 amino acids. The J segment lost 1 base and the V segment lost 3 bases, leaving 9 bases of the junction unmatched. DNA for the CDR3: TGTGCCAGCAGCCACCCTCTATTGACAGGGGGGAACACTGAAGCTTTCTTT. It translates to CASSHPLLTGGNTEAFF.

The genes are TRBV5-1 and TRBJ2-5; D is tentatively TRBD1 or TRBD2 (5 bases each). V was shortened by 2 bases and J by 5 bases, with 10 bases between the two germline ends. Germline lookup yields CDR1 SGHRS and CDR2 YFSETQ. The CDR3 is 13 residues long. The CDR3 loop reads CASSFVGEETQYF. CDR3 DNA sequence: TGCGCCAGCAGCTTTGTAGGGGAGGAGACCCAGTACTTC.

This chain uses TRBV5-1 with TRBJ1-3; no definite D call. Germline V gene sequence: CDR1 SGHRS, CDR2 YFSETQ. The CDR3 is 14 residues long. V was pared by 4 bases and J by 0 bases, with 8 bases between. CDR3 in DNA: TGCGCCAGCAGCGGTCAAGACTCTGGAAACACCATATATTTT. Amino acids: CASSGQDSGNTIYF.

The CDR3 region is CASSGRAHTGELFF. CDR3 bases: TGTGCCAGCAGCGGGAGGGCCCACACCGGGGAGCTGTTTTTT. The chain combines TRBV9 with TRBJ2-2, with D possibly being TRBD2 (6 bases). Germline CDR1 and CDR2: SGDLS and YYNGEE. V was pared by 3 bases and J by 3 bases, with 9 bases between. CDR3 length: 14 amino acids.

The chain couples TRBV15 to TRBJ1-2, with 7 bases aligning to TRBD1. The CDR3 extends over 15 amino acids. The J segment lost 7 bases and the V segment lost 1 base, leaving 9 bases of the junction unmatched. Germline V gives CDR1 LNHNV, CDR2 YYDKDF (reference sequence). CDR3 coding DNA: TGTGCCACCAGCAGAGGCAGGGGGTATATGAGTGGCTACACCTTC. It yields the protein CATSRGRGYMSGYTF. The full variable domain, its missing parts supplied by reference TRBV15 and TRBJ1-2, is DAMVIQNPRYQVTQFGKPVTLSCSQTLNHNVMYWYQQKSSQAPKLLFHYYDKDFNNEADTPDNFQSRRPNTSFCFLDIRSPGLGDTAMYLCATSRGRGYMSGYTFGSGTRLTVV.

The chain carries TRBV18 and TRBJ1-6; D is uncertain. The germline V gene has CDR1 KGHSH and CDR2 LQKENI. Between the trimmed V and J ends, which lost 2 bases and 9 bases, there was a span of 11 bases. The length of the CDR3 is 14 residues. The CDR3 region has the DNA TGTGCCAGCTCACCAGCGGGATACGGTTCACCCCTCCACTTT. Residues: CASSPAGYGSPLHF.

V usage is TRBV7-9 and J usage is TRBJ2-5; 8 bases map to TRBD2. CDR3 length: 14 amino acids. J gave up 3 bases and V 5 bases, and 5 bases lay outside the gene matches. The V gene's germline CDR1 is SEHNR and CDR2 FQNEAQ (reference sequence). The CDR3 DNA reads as TGTGCCAGCAGCCGCGGGGGGAGAGAAGAGACCCAGTACTTC. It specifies CASSRGGREETQYF. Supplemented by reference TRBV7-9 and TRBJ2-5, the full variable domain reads DTGVSQNPRHKITKRGQNVTFRCDPISEHNRLYWYRQTLGQGPEFLTYFQNEAQLEKSRLLSDRFSAERPKGSFSTLEIQRTEQGDSAMYLCASSRGGREETQYFGPGTRLLVL.

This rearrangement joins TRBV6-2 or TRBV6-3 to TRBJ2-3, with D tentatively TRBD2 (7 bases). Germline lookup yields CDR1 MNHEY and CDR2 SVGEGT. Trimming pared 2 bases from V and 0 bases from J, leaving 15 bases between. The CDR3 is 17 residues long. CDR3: CASSYPFEGGSTDTQYF. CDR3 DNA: TGTGCCAGCAGTTACCCTTTTGAGGGGGGGAGCACAGATACGCAGTATTTT.

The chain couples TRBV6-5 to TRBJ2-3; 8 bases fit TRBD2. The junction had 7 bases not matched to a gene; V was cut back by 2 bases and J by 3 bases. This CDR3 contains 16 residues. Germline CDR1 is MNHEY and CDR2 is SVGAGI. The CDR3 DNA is TGTGCCAGCAGTTACGGAGCGGGAGCAGGGACAGATACGCAGTATTTT. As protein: CASSYGAGAGTDTQYF.

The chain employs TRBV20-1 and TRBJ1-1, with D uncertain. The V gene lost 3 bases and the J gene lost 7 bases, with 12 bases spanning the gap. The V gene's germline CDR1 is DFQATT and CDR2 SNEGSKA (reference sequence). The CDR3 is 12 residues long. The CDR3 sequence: CSASLGSGEAFF. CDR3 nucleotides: TGCAGTGCTAGTCTCGGGTCGGGTGAAGCTTTCTTT.

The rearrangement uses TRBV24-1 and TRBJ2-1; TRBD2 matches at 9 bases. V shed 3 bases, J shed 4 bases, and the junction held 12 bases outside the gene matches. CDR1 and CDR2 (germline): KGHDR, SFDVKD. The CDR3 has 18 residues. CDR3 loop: CATSDVGPGLATYNEQFF. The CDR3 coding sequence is TGTGCCACCAGTGATGTAGGCCCGGGACTAGCTACGTACAATGAGCAGTTCTTC.

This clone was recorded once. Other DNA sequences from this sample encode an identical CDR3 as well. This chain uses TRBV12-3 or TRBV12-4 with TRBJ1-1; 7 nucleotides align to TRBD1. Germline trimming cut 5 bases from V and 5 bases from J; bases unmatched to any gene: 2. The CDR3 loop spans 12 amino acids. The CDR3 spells CASSPQGTEAFF. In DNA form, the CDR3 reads TGTGCCAGCAGTCCACAGGGGACTGAAGCTTTCTTT.

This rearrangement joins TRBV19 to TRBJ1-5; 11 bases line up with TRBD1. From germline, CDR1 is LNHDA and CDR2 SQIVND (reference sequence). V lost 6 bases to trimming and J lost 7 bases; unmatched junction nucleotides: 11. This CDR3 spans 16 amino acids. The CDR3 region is CASSTPRTGGYQPQHF. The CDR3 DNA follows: TGTGCCAGTAGCACACCCCGGACAGGGGGCTACCAGCCCCAGCATTTT.

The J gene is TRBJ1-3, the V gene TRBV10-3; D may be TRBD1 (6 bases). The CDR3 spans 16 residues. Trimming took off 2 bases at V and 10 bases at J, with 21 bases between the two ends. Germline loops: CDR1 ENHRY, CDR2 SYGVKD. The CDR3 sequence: CAISEPRTVRVPTIYF. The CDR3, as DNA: TGTGCCATCAGTGAGCCTAGGACAGTTCGGGTCCCGACCATATATTTT.

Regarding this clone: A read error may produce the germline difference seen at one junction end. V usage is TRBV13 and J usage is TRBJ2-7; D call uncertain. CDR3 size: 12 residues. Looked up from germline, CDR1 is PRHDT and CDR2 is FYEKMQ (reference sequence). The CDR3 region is CASSLDAYEQYF. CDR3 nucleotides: TGTGCCAGCAGTTTAGATGCCTACGAGCAGTACTTC.

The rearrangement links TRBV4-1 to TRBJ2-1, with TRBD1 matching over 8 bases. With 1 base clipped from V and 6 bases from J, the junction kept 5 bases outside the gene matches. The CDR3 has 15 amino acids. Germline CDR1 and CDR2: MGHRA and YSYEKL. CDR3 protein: CASSQGQGNFNEQFF. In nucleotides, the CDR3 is TGCGCCAGCAGCCAAGGACAGGGGAACTTCAATGAGCAGTTCTTC.

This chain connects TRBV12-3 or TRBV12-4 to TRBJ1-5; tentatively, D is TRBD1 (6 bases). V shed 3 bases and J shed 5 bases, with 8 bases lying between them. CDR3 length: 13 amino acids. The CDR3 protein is CASSFGGHQPQHF. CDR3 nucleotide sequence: TGTGCCAGCAGTTTTGGGGGCCATCAGCCCCAGCATTTT.

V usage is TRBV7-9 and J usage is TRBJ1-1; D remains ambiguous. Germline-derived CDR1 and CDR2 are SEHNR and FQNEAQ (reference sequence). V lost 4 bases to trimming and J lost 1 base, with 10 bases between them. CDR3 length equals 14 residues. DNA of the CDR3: TGTGCCAGCAGCTATGACGGAGAGAACACTGAAGCTTTCTTT. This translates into CASSYDGENTEAFF. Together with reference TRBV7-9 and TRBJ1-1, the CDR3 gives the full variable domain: DTGVSQNPRHKITKRGQNVTFRCDPISEHNRLYWYRQTLGQGPEFLTYFQNEAQLEKSRLLSDRFSAERPKGSFSTLEIQRTEQGDSAMYLCASSYDGENTEAFFGQGTRLTVV.

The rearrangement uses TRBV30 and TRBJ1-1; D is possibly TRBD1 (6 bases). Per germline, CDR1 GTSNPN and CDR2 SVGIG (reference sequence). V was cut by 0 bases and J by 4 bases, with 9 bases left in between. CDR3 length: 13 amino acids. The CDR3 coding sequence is TGTGCCTGGAGTGTAAAGGGGGGCACTGAAGCTTTCTTT. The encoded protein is CAWSVKGGTEAFF.

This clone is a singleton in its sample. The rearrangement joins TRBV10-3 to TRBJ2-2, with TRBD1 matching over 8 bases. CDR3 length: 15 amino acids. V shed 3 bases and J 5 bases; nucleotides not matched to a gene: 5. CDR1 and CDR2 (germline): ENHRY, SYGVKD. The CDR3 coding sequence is TGTGCCATCAGTGAAGGGCAGGGGGCGACCGGGGAGCTGTTTTTT. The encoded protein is CAISEGQGATGELFF.

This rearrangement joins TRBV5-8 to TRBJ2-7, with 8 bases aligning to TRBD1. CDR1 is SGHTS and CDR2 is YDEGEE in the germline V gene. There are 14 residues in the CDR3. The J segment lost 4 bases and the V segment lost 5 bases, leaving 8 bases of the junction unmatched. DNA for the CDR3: TGTGCCAGCAGACTTACAGGGGGGCATTACGAGCAGTACTTC. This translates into CASRLTGGHYEQYF. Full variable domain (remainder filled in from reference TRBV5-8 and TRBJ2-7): EAGVTQSPTHLIKTRGQQATLRCSPISGHTSVYWYQQALGLGLQFLLWYDEGEERNRGNFPPRFSGRQFPNYSSELNVNALELEDSALYLCASRLTGGHYEQYFGPGTRLTVT.

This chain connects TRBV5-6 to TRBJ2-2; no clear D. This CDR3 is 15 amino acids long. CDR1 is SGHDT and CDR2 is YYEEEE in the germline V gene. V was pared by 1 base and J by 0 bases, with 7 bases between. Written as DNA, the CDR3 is TGTGCCAGCAGCTTGTTAACATCGAACACCGGGGAGCTGTTTTTT. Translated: CASSLLTSNTGELFF.

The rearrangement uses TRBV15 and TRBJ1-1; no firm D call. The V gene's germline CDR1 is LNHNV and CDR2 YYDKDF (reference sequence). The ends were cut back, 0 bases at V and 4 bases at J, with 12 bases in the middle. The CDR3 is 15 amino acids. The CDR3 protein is CATSREGNGGTEAFF. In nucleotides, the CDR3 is TGTGCCACCAGCAGAGAAGGGAATGGTGGCACTGAAGCTTTCTTT.

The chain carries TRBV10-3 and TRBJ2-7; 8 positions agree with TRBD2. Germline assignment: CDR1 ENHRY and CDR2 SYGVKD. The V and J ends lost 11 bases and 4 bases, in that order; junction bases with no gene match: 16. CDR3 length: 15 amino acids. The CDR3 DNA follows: TGTGCCGTCGCGGGAGCGAGCGGGGGCCCTTACGAGCAGTACTTC. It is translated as CAVAGASGGPYEQYF.

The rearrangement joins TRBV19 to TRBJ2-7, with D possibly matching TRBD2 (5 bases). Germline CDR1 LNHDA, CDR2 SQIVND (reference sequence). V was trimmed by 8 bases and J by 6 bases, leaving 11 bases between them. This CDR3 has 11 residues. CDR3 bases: TGTGCCAGTCGGACTGGCGGCGAGCAGTACTTC. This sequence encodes CASRTGGEQYF.

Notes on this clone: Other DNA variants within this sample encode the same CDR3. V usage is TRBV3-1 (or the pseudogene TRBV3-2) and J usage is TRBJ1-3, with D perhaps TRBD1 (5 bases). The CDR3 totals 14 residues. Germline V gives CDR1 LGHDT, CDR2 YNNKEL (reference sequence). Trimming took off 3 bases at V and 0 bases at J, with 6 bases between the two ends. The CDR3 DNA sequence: TGTGCCAGCAGCCAGGGGGGCTCTGGAAACACCATATATTTT. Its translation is CASSQGGSGNTIYF.

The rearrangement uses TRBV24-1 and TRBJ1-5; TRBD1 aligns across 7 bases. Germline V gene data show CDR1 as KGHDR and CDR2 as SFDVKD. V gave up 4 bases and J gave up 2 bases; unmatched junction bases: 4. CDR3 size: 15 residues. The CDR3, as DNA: TGTGCCACCAGTGACCACAGGGGTGGCAATCAGCCCCAGCATTTT. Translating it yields CATSDHRGGNQPQHF.

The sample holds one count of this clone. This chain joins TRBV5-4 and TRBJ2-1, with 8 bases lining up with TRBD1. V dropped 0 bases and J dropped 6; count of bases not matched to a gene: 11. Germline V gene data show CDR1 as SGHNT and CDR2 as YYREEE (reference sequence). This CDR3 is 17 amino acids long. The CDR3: CASSLARTGIRSNEQFF. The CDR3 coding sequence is TGTGCCAGCAGCTTGGCCCGGACAGGGATAAGGAGCAATGAGCAGTTCTTC.

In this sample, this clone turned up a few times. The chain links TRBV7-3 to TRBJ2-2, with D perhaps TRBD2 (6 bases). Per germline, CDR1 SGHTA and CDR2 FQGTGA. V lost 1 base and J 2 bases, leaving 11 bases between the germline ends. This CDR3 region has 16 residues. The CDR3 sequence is CASSLKSGVNTGELFF. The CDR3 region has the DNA TGTGCCAGCAGCTTAAAGTCGGGGGTAAACACCGGGGAGCTGTTTTTT.

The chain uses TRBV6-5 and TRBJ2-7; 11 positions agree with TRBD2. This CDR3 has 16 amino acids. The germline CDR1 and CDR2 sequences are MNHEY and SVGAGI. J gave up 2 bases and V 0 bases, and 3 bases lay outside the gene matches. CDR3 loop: CASSYSSGRDPYEQYF. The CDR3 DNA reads TGTGCCAGCAGTTACTCTAGCGGGAGGGATCCCTACGAGCAGTACTTC.